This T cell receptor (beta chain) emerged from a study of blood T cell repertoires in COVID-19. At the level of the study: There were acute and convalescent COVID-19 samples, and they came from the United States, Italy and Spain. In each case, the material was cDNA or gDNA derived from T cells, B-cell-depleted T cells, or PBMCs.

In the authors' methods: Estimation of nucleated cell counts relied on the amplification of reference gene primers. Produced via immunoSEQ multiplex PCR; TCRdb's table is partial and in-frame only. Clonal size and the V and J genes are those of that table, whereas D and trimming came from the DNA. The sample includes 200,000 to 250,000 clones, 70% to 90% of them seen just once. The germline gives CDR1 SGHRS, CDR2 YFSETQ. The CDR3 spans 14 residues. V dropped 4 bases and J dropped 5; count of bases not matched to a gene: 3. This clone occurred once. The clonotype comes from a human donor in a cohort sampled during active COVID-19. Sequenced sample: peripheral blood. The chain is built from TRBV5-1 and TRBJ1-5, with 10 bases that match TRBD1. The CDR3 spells CASSVTGGDQPQHF. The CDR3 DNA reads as TGCGCCAGCAGCGTGACAGGGGGCGATCAGCCCCAGCATTTT.